The T cell receptor (beta chain) under discussion was sequenced for a study of immune cell composition in non-small cell lung cancer. Broader study findings: Lung squamous cell carcinoma tumours had significantly higher top 10 clone scores and productive clonality than lung adenocarcinoma. Clones >0.5% enriched in tumour were rarer in adenocarcinoma (about 35%) than squamous (approximately 80%). Adenocarcinomas with higher top tumour-associated clone frequency had more reactive TILs. Smoking pack-years did not significantly correlate with tumour TCR-beta clonality.

This CDR3 has 16 residues. V gave up 1 base and J gave up 4 bases; unmatched junction bases: 7. Looked up from germline, CDR1 is SGHDN and CDR2 is FVKESK. As regards this clone: Antigen unknown.

Using immunoSEQ multiplex PCR, the repertoire was profiled, and TCRdb retains in-frame clones only, with some absent. The sample contains several thousand clones, 76% of which appear only once. The sequenced sample was lung tumor tissue. The rearrangement uses TRBV14 and TRBJ2-1, with 7 positions matching TRBD2. The TCR originated in a human donor with non-small cell lung cancer. CDR3 sequence reads: CASSQVLGRRYNEQFF. CDR3 sequence (DNA): TGTGCCAGCAGCCAAGTCCTCGGGAGGAGGTACAATGAGCAGTTCTTC.